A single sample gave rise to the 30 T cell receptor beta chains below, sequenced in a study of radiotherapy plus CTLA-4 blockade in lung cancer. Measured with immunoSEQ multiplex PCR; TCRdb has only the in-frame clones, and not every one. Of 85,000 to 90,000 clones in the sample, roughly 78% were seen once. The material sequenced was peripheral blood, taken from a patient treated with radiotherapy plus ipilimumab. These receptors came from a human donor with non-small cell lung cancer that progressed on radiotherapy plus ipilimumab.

The DNA of the CDR3 is TGTGCCAGCAATGACGCAGTTAATTCACCCCTCCACTTT. It encodes CASNDAVNSPLHF. The chain links TRBV6-1 to TRBJ1-6; D call uncertain. In germline, CDR1 is MNHNS, CDR2 SASEGT. The V gene lost 7 bases and the J gene lost 6 bases, with 10 bases spanning the gap. The CDR3 loop spans 13 amino acids.

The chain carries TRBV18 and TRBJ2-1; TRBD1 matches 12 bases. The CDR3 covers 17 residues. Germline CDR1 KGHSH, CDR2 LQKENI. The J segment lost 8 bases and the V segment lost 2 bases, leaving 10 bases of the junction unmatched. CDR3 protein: CASSPITVGTGGDEQFF. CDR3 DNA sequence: TGTGCCAGCTCACCAATTACCGTCGGGACAGGGGGCGATGAGCAGTTCTTC.

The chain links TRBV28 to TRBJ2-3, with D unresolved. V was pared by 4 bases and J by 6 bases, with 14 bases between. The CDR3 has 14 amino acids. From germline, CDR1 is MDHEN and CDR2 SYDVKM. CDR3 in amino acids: CASSSTNLLDTQYF. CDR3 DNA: TGTGCCAGCAGTTCTACCAACTTGTTGGATACGCAGTATTTT. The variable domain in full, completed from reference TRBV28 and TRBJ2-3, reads DVKVTQSSRYLVKRTGEKVFLECVQDMDHENMFWYRQDPGLGLRLIYFSYDVKMKEKGDIPEGYSVSREKKERFSLILESASTNQTSMYLCASSSTNLLDTQYFGPGTRLTVL.

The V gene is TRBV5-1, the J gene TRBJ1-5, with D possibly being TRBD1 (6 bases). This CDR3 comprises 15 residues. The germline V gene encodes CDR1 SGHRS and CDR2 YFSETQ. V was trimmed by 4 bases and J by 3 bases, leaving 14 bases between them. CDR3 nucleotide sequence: TGCGCCAGCAGCCCCATACAGGGCCCCAATCAGCCCCAGCATTTT. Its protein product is CASSPIQGPNQPQHF.

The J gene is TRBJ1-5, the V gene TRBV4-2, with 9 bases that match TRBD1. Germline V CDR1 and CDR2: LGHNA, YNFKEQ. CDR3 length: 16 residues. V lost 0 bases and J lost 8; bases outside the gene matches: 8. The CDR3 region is CASSQDLTGGAEPQHF. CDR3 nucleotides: TGTGCCAGCAGCCAAGATCTTACAGGGGGCGCGGAGCCCCAGCATTTT.

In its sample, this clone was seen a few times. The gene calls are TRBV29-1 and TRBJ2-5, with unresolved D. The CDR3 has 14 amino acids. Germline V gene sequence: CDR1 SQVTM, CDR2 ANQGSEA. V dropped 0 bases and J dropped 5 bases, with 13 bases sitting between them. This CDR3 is CSVEDTLVSETQYF. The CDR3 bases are TGCAGCGTTGAAGATACCCTCGTGTCGGAGACCCAGTACTTC.

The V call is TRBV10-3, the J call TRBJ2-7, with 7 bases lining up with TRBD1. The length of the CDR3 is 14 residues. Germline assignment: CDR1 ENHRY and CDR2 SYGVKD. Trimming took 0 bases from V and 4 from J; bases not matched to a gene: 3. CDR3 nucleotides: TGTGCCATCAGTGAGTCAATCAGGGGGTACGAGCAGTACTTC. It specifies CAISESIRGYEQYF.

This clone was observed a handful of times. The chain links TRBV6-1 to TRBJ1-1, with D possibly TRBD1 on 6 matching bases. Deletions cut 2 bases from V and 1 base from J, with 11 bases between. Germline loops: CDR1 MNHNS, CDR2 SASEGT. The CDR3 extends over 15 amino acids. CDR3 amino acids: CASSERGAWNTEAFF. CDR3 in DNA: TGTGCCAGCAGTGAAAGGGGGGCTTGGAACACTGAAGCTTTCTTT.

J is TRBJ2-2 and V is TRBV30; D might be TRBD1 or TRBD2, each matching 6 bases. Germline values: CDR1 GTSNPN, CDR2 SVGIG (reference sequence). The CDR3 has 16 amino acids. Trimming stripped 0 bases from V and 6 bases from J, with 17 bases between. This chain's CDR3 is CAWSVLGGAVAGELFF. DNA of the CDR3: TGTGCCTGGAGTGTACTGGGGGGCGCGGTCGCCGGGGAGCTGTTTTTT.

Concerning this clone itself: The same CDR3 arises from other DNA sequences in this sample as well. The CDR3 bases are TGTGCCAGCAGCGTAGGAGGGGAATCCTACAATGAGCAGTTCTTC. It yields the protein CASSVGGESYNEQFF. This chain joins TRBV9 and TRBJ2-1; the D call may be TRBD1 or TRBD2 (5 bases each). CDR3 size: 15 residues. V lost 0 bases to trimming and J lost 1 base, with 8 bases between them. Per the germline V gene, CDR1 is SGDLS and CDR2 is YYNGEE.

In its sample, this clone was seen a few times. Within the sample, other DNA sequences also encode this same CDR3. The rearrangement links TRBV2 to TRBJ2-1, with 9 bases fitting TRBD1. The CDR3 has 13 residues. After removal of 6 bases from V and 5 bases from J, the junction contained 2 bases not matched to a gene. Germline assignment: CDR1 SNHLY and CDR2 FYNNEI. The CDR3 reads CASSRDRDNEQFF. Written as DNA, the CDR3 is TGTGCCAGCAGCCGGGACAGGGACAATGAGCAGTTCTTC.

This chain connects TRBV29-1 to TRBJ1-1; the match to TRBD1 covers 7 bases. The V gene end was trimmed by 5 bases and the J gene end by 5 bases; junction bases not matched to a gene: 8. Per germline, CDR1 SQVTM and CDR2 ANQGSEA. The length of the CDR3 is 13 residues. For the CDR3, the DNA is TGCAGCGTTACCAGGGGGGCCGGAACTGAAGCTTTCTTT. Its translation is CSVTRGAGTEAFF.

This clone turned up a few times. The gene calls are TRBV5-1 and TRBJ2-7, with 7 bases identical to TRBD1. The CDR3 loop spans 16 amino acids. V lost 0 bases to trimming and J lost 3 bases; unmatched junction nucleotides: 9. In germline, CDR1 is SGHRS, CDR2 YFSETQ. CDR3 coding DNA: TGCGCCAGCAGCTTGGGACCTGGGACAGTGGTCTACGAGCAGTACTTC. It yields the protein CASSLGPGTVVYEQYF.

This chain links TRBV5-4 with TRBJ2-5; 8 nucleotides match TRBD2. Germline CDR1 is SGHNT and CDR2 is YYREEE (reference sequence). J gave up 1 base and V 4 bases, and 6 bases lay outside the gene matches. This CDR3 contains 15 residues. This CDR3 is CASSPRAGGQETQYF. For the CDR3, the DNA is TGTGCCAGCAGCCCAAGGGCGGGGGGCCAAGAGACCCAGTACTTC. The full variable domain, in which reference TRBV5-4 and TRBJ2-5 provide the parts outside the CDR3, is ETGVTQSPTHLIKTRGQQVTLRCSSQSGHNTVSWYQQALGQGPQFIFQYYREEENGRGNFPPRFSGLQFPNYSSELNVNALELDDSALYLCASSPRAGGQETQYFGPGTRLLVL.

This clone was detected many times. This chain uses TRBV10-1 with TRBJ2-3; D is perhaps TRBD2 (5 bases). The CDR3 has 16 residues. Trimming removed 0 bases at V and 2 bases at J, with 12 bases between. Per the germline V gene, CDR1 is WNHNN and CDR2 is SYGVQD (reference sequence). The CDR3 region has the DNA TGCGCCAGCAGTGAGTCTCTTGGCGGGTACACAGATACGCAGTATTTT. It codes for CASSESLGGYTDTQYF.

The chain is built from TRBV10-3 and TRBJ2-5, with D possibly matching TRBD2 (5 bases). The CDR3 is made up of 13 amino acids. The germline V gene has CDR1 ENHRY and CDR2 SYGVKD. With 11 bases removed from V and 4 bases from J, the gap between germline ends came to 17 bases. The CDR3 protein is CALQRELGETQYF. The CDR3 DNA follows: TGTGCCCTCCAGAGGGAGTTGGGAGAGACCCAGTACTTC.

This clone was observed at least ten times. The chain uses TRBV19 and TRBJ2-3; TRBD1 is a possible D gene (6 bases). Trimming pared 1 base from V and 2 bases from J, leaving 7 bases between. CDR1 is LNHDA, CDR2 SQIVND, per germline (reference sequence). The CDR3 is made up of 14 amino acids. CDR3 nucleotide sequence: TGTGCCAGTAGTATAGCAGGGGACACAGATACGCAGTATTTT. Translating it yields CASSIAGDTDTQYF.

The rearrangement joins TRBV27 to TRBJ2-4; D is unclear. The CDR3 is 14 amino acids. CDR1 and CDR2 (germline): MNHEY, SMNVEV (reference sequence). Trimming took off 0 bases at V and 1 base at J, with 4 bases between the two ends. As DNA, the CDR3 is TGTGCCAGCAGTTTATCGGGGGCCAAAAACATTCAGTACTTC. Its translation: CASSLSGAKNIQYF.

The CDR3 DNA reads TGTGCCAGCAGTGACTTCCTCTTTGACTATGGCTACACCTTC. Its protein is CASSDFLFDYGYTF. V and J are TRBV2 and TRBJ1-2; no definite D call. V dropped 3 bases and J dropped 3 bases, with 11 bases sitting between them. The CDR3 runs to 14 residues. Germline V gene sequence: CDR1 SNHLY, CDR2 FYNNEI.

CDR3 loop: CASSPISGTGLWDTQYF. CDR3 DNA sequence: TGTGCCAGCAGCCCAATCTCCGGGACAGGGCTTTGGGATACGCAGTATTTT. The chain combines TRBV11-2 with TRBJ2-3; 9 bases fit TRBD1. The CDR3 has 17 amino acids. Germline CDR1 SGHAT, CDR2 FQNNGV. V lost 5 bases and J lost 6; bases outside the gene matches: 15.

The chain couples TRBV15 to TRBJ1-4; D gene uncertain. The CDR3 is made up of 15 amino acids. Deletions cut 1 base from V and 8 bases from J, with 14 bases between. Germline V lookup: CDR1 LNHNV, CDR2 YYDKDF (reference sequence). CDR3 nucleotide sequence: TGTGCCACCAGCAGAGTTACCTCTCTGGGCGAAAAACTGTTTTTT. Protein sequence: CATSRVTSLGEKLFF.

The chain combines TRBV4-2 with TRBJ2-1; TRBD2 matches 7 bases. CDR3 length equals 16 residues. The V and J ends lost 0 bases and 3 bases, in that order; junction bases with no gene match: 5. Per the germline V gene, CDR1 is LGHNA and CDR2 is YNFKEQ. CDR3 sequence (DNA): TGTGCCAGCAGCCAAGAGGCGGGAGCGGTCTACAATGAGCAGTTCTTC. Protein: CASSQEAGAVYNEQFF.

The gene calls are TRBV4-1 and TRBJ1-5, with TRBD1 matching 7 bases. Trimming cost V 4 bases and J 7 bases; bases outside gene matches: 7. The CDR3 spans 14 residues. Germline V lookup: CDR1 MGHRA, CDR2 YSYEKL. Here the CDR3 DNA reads TGCGCCAGCAGCCCTGAAGGGACAGCCCAGCCCCAGCATTTT. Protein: CASSPEGTAQPQHF.

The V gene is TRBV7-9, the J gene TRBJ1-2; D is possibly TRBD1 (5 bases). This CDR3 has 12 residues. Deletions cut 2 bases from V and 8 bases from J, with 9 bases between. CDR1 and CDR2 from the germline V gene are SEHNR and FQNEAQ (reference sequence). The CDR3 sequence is CASSLYGDGYTF. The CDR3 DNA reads TGTGCCAGCAGCTTATACGGGGACGGCTACACCTTC.

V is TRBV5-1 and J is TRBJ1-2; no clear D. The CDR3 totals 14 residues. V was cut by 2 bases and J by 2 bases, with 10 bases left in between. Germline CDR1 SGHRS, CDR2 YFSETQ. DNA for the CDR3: TGCGCCAGCAGCTTAAACGACGGAAACTATGGCTACACCTTC. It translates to CASSLNDGNYGYTF.

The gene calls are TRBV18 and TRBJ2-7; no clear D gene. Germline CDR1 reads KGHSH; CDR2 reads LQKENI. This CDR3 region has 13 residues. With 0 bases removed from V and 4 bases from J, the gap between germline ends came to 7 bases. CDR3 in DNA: TGTGCCAGCTCACCACCGGGTCAGTACGAGCAGTACTTC. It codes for CASSPPGQYEQYF.

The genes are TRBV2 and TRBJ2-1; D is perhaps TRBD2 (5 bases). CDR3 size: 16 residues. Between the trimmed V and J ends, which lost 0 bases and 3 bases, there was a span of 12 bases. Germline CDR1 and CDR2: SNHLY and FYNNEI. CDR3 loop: CASSEAGRVNYNEQFF. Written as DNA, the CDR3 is TGTGCCAGCAGTGAAGCTGGGCGGGTCAACTACAATGAGCAGTTCTTC.

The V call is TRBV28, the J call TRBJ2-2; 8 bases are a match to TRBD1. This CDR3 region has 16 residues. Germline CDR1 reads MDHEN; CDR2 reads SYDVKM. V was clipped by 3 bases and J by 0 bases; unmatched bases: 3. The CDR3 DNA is TGTGCCAGCAGTTTCTCGACAGGGGCGAACACCGGGGAGCTGTTTTTT. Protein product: CASSFSTGANTGELFF.

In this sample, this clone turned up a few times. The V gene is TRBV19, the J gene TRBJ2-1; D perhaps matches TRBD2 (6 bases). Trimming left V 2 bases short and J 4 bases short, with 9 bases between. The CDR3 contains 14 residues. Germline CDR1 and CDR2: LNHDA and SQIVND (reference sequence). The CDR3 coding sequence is TGTGCCAGTAGTATAAGCAGCGGGTACAATGAGCAGTTCTTC. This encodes CASSISSGYNEQFF.

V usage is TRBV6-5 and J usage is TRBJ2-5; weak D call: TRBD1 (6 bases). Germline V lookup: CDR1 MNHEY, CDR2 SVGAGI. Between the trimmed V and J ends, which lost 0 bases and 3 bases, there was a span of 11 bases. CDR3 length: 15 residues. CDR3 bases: TGTGCCAGCAGTTACTCGAACAGGGTTGAAGAGACCCAGTACTTC. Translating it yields CASSYSNRVEETQYF.